The rows below give T cell receptor beta chains drawn from one sample of a study of T cell responses to AZD1222 COVID-19 vaccine. Sequencing used immunoSEQ multiplex PCR; TCRdb keeps in-frame clones, though not all of them. The repertoire holds 70,000 or so clones, with about 90% as singletons. The material was peripheral blood, obtained on day 0 of AZD1222 vaccination. The receptors come from an adult in good health. Both conserved end residues are part of each CDR3. Fields, in order: D gene, J gene, V gene, clone size, CDR3 DNA, CDR3 protein. D genes are given only for firm matches. Size is stated for part of the rows, as once, few or many counts, or as a class when the clone is expanded.

>TRBD2|TRBJ2-7|TRBV6-6|NA
TGTGCCAGCAGCCGGGAGGGCTACGAGCAGTACTTC
CASSREGYEQYF
>NA|TRBJ2-2|TRBV15|once
TGTGCCACCAGCAGGGGGTTCGTGGGGTTCACCGGGGAGCTGTTTTTT
CATSRGFVGFTGELFF
>NA|TRBJ1-2|TRBV4-3|NA
TGCGCCAGCAGCCAAGAGGCTTCAGGCGGAGGCTACACCTTC
CASSQEASGGGYTF
>NA|TRBJ1-3|TRBV29-1|once
TGCAGCGTTGAAGGGGTTGCAGGGTCTGGAAACACCATATATTTT
CSVEGVAGSGNTIYF
>TRBD1|TRBJ1-6|TRBV7-9|NA
TGTGCCAGCAGCCCGCGACAGGGGAAGAATTCACCCCTCCACTTT
CASSPRQGKNSPLHF
>NA|TRBJ2-1|TRBV10-1|NA
TGCGCCAGCAGCCAGGACGGCAGTAAAGGGGGGCAGTTCTTC
CASSQDGSKGGQFF
>NA|TRBJ1-1|TRBV12-3/TRBV12-4|NA
TGTGCCAGCAGTTGGGCAGGTGACACTGAAGCTTTCTTT
CASSWAGDTEAFF
>TRBD1|TRBJ1-2|TRBV2|many
TGTGCCAGCAGTCGGGACAGCTATGGCTACACCTTC
CASSRDSYGYTF
>NA|TRBJ1-5|TRBV6-2/TRBV6-3|NA
TGTGCCAGCAGTTACTTACAGGGTGGACCCAATCAGCCCCAGCATTTT
CASSYLQGGPNQPQHF
>TRBD2|TRBJ2-4|TRBV7-9|NA
TGTGCCAGCAGCCCACTACGAATCTCGGGGGAGGGGAACATTCAGTACTTC
CASSPLRISGEGNIQYF
>NA|TRBJ1-1|TRBV9|NA
TGTGCCAGCAGCGTAGTTATCGGGAACACTGAAGCTTTCTTT
CASSVVIGNTEAFF
>NA|TRBJ1-4|TRBV2|NA
TGTGCCAGCACAGCTAGCCCAACTAATGAAAAACTGTTTTTT
CASTASPTNEKLFF
>NA|TRBJ1-4|TRBV15|NA
TGTGCCACCAGCAGAGATTATGGCAGCGAAAAACTGTTTTTT
CATSRDYGSEKLFF
>NA|TRBJ2-2|TRBV7-3|NA
TGTGCCAGCAGCTTAGGTGCCGGGGAGCTGTTTTTT
CASSLGAGELFF
>NA|TRBJ2-4|TRBV3-1/TRBV3-2|NA
TGTGCCAGCAGCCAAGGAAGGGTGGCCAAAAACATTCAGTACTTC
CASSQGRVAKNIQYF
>NA|TRBJ2-3|TRBV27|once
TGTGCCAGCAGTTTGATCGGGGTGACAGATACGCAGTATTTT
CASSLIGVTDTQYF
>NA|TRBJ1-3|TRBV6-5|NA
TGTGCCAGCAGTTACAGGGCGGGAAACACCATATATTTT
CASSYRAGNTIYF
>NA|TRBJ1-6|TRBV28|NA
TGTGCCAGCAGTTCGCGGGCCCCTGAGACACCCCTCCACTTT
CASSSRAPETPLHF
>TRBD1|TRBJ2-7|TRBV2|NA
TGTGCCAGCAGTGAACTTACGAGGGGGCAAAACGAGCAGTACTTC
CASSELTRGQNEQYF
>NA|TRBJ2-5|TRBV25-1|NA
TGTGCCACCCAGAGGTTCCAGGAGACCCAGTACTTC
CATQRFQETQYF